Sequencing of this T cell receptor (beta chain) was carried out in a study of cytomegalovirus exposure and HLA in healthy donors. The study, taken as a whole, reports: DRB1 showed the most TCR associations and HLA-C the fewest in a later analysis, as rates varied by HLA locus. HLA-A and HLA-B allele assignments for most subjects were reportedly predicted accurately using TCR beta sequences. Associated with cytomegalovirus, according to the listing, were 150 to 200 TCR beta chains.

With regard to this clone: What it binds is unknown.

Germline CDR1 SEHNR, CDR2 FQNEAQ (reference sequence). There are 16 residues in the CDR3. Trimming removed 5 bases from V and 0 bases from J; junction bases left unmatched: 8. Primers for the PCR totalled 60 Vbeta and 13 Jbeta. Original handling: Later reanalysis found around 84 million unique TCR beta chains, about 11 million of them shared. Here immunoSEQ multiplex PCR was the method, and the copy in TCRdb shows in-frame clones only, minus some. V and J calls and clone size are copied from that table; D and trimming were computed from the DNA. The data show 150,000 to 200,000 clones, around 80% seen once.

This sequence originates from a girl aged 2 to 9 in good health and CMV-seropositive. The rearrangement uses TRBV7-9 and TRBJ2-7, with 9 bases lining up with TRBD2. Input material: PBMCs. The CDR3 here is CASSTPSGISSYEQYF. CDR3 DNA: TGTGCCAGCAGCACCCCTAGCGGGATTAGCTCCTACGAGCAGTACTTC.